A selection of T cell receptor beta chains follows, all from one sample in a study of control samples from healthy donors and cancer patients. TCRdb's table, derived via immunoSEQ multiplex PCR, lists solely in-frame clones and lacks some. The table lists approximately 100,000 clones, around 89% of them singletons. The sample consisted of blood. The source is a man aged 30 to 39 in good health. CDR3s include the opening cysteine and the closing phenylalanine or tryptophan. The order of the fields is V gene, J gene, D gene, clone size, CDR3 DNA, CDR3 protein. D genes are given only for firm matches. Clone size is not always given. Where it is, it says once, few, many or a class for expanded clones.

v_gene: TRBV30; j_gene: TRBJ1-6; d_gene: TRBD1; abundance: NA; CDR3nt: TGTGCCTGGAAGGGGACAGGTAATTCACCCCTCCACTTT; CDR3aa: CAWKGTGNSPLHF
v_gene: TRBV4-3; j_gene: TRBJ2-1; d_gene: TRBD2; abundance: NA; CDR3nt: TGCGCCAGCGGGACTAGCGCAAGCTCCTACAATGAGCAGTTCTTC; CDR3aa: CASGTSASSYNEQFF
v_gene: TRBV6-5; j_gene: TRBJ1-1; d_gene: NA; abundance: once; CDR3nt: TGTGCCAGCTTAAGAAACAGGGCGGGCACTGAAGCTTTCTTT; CDR3aa: CASLRNRAGTEAFF
v_gene: TRBV12-3/TRBV12-4; j_gene: TRBJ2-5; d_gene: NA; abundance: NA; CDR3nt: TGTGCCAGCAGGGTAACAGGGTTGGAGACCCAGTACTTC; CDR3aa: CASRVTGLETQYF
v_gene: TRBV5-1; j_gene: TRBJ2-1; d_gene: TRBD2; abundance: NA; CDR3nt: TGCGCCAGCAGCATCGGACTAGCGGGAGGTGTCCATGAGCAGTTCTTC; CDR3aa: CASSIGLAGGVHEQFF
v_gene: TRBV25-1; j_gene: TRBJ1-2; d_gene: NA; abundance: NA; CDR3nt: TGTGCCAGCAAACTATCTGGGGGTGGCTACACCTTC; CDR3aa: CASKLSGGGYTF
v_gene: TRBV11-2; j_gene: TRBJ1-2; d_gene: NA; abundance: NA; CDR3nt: TGTGCCAGCAGCTCAGAAGCAGGGGCCCCCTATGGCTACACCTTC; CDR3aa: CASSSEAGAPYGYTF
v_gene: TRBV6-2/TRBV6-3; j_gene: TRBJ2-1; d_gene: TRBD2; abundance: NA; CDR3nt: TGTGCCAGCAGCTTTACCGGACTAGCGGGAGTGGAGCAGTTCTTC; CDR3aa: CASSFTGLAGVEQFF
v_gene: TRBV27; j_gene: TRBJ1-3; d_gene: NA; abundance: NA; CDR3nt: TGTGCCAGCAGTTTGCGGTCTTCCTCTGGAAACACCATATATTTT; CDR3aa: CASSLRSSSGNTIYF
v_gene: TRBV19; j_gene: TRBJ2-5; d_gene: NA; abundance: few; CDR3nt: TGTGCCAGTAGACAAGCAGGGGAGACCCAGTACTTC; CDR3aa: CASRQAGETQYF